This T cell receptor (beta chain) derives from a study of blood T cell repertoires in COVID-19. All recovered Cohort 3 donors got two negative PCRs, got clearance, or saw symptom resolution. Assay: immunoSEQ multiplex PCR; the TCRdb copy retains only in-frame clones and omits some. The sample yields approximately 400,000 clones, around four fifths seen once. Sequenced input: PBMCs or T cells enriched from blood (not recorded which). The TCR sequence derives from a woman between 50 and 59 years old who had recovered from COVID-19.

The DNA for the CDR3 is TGTGCCACCCTATCTGGAAACACCATATATTTT. Translation gives CATLSGNTIYF. The chain uses TRBV7-9 and TRBJ1-3; the D is unclear. The CDR3 is 11 residues long. Trimming shortened V by 10 bases and J by 1 base, and 5 bases separated the two germline ends. CDR1 is SEHNR, CDR2 FQNEAQ, per germline (reference sequence).